This passage covers 22 T cell receptor beta chains from one sample sequenced in a study of blood T cell repertoires in COVID-19. Data came from immunoSEQ multiplex PCR; TCRdb stores just in-frame clones and leaves some out. The repertoire holds 25,000 to 30,000 clones, with roughly 80% as singletons. The source material was peripheral blood. All receptors come from a man in his forties or fifties with active or convalescent COVID-19.

The chain is built from TRBV16 and TRBJ1-5; D is perhaps TRBD1 (6 bases). The germline V gene encodes CDR1 KGHSY and CDR2 FQNENV. The CDR3 runs 16 residues. V lost 0 bases to trimming and J lost 3 bases, with 12 bases between them. Here the CDR3 DNA reads TGTGCCAGCAGCCAATCCCACAGGGCCACCAATCAGCCCCAGCATTTT. This gives the protein CASSQSHRATNQPQHF. Using reference TRBV16 and TRBJ1-5 for the parts outside the CDR3, the full variable domain is GEEVAQTPKHLVRGEGQKAKLYCAPIKGHSYVFWYQQVLKNEFKFLISFQNENVFDETGMPKERFSAKCLPNSPCSLEIQATKLEDSAVYFCASSQSHRATNQPQHFGDGTRLSIL.

This chain joins TRBV7-2 and TRBJ2-7; TRBD2 matches at 13 bases. The germline gives CDR1 SGHTA, CDR2 FQGNSA. The trim removed 3 bases at V and 4 bases at J, leaving 0 bases unmatched. There are 14 residues in the CDR3. CDR3 in amino acids: CASSLGLAGYEQYF. As DNA, the CDR3 is TGTGCCAGCAGCTTGGGACTAGCGGGGTACGAGCAGTACTTC.

In DNA, the CDR3 is TGTGCCAGCAGCCCGACTAGCGGGGGGGCCAATGAGCAGTTCTTC. Translated: CASSPTSGGANEQFF. The chain employs TRBV4-2 and TRBJ2-1; 14 bases map to TRBD2. Germline CDR1 reads LGHNA; CDR2 reads YNFKEQ. The CDR3 consists of 15 residues. The J segment lost 6 bases and the V segment lost 4 bases, leaving 2 bases of the junction unmatched.

The gene calls are TRBV2 and TRBJ2-7; possibly TRBD1 for D (5 bases). Germline V gene data show CDR1 as SNHLY and CDR2 as FYNNEI. V dropped 8 bases and J dropped 13 bases, with 18 bases sitting between them. The CDR3 has 11 amino acids. The CDR3 protein is CASSEGAQLYF. The CDR3 DNA is TGTGCCAGCTCCGAAGGGGCCCAGCTATACTTC.

V is TRBV19 and J is TRBJ1-2; 11 bases fit TRBD1. The CDR3 covers 15 residues. CDR1 is LNHDA and CDR2 is SQIVND in the germline V gene (reference sequence). V was clipped by 3 bases and J by 5 bases; unmatched bases: 5. The CDR3 reads CASSIRTGGWYGYTF. The CDR3 DNA follows: TGTGCCAGTAGTATCCGGACAGGGGGCTGGTATGGCTACACCTTC.

V usage is TRBV27 and J usage is TRBJ1-5, with D possibly TRBD1 on 5 matching bases. Deletions cut 8 bases from V and 0 bases from J, with 17 bases between. The germline V gene encodes CDR1 MNHEY and CDR2 SMNVEV (reference sequence). This CDR3 is 16 amino acids long. The CDR3 bases are TGTGCCAGCCACTGTGACAGACACAATAGCAATCAGCCCCAGCATTTT. Its protein is CASHCDRHNSNQPQHF.

The chain couples TRBV30 to TRBJ1-2; no definite D call. CDR3 size: 12 residues. In germline, CDR1 is GTSNPN, CDR2 SVGIG (reference sequence). V was trimmed by 3 bases and J by 2 bases, leaving 7 bases between them. Here the CDR3 DNA reads TGTGCCTGGAGGCGGAAGAACTATGGCTACACCTTC. Its protein product is CAWRRKNYGYTF.

CDR3 coding DNA: TGTGCCAGCAGCCAATGGCAGGGGACCACCGGGGAGCTGTTTTTT. Translation gives CASSQWQGTTGELFF. The V gene is TRBV5-4, the J gene TRBJ2-2; perhaps TRBD1 as D (6 bases). The CDR3 spans 15 residues. Germline V gene data show CDR1 as SGHNT and CDR2 as YYREEE (reference sequence). Trimming took off 4 bases at V and 4 bases at J, with 14 bases between the two ends.

This clone was observed a few times. This chain links TRBV2 with TRBJ2-1; 15 bases agree with TRBD2. V lost 8 bases and J lost 9; bases outside the gene matches: 8. This CDR3 has 15 residues. The germline gives CDR1 SNHLY, CDR2 FYNNEI. The CDR3 spells CASEPPGLAGGEQFF. In DNA, the CDR3 is TGTGCCAGCGAACCGCCGGGACTAGCGGGAGGTGAGCAGTTCTTC.

The V call is TRBV11-2, the J call TRBJ2-1, with 8 bases fitting TRBD1. V lost 1 base and J lost 4; bases outside the gene matches: 6. The V gene's germline CDR1 is SGHAT and CDR2 FQNNGV. The CDR3 contains 16 residues. The CDR3 nucleotides read TGTGCCAGCAGCTTAGGGGGGGACAGGAAATACAATGAGCAGTTCTTC. Translated, it gives CASSLGGDRKYNEQFF. Drawing the rest from reference TRBV11-2 and TRBJ2-1, the complete variable domain is EAGVAQSPRYKIIEKRQSVAFWCNPISGHATLYWYQQILGQGPKLLIQFQNNGVVDDSQLPKDRFSAERLKGVDSTLKIQPAKLEDSAVYLCASSLGGDRKYNEQFFGPGTRLTVL.

The chain carries TRBV5-6 and TRBJ2-7; possibly TRBD2 for D (6 bases). Per the germline V gene, CDR1 is SGHDT and CDR2 is YYEEEE. This CDR3 has 15 amino acids. Deletions cut 2 bases from V and 2 bases from J, with 14 bases between. CDR3 sequence (DNA): TGTGCCAGCAGCTTTATAGGAGGGGAAGCCTACGAGCAGTACTTC. Amino acids: CASSFIGGEAYEQYF.

This clone occurred a few times. The chain couples TRBV19 to TRBJ2-5; TRBD1 is a possible D gene (6 bases). The germline CDR1 and CDR2 sequences are LNHDA and SQIVND (reference sequence). V was pared by 3 bases and J by 4 bases, with 15 bases between. The CDR3 runs to 15 residues. CDR3 sequence reads: CASSMRSGRGETQYF. The CDR3 DNA sequence: TGTGCCAGTAGTATGAGGTCGGGCAGGGGAGAGACCCAGTACTTC. Variable domain in full (rest from reference TRBV19 and TRBJ2-5): DGGITQSPKYLFRKEGQNVTLSCEQNLNHDAMYWYRQDPGQGLRLIYYSQIVNDFQKGDIAEGYSVSREKKESFPLTVTSAQKNPTAFYLCASSMRSGRGETQYFGPGTRLLVL.

In its sample, this clone was seen a few times. This rearrangement joins TRBV18 to TRBJ1-1; TRBD1 agrees at 7 bases. The CDR3 is 15 residues long. Germline V gene lookup returns CDR1 KGHSH and CDR2 LQKENI. With 3 bases clipped from V and 7 bases from J, the junction kept 11 bases outside the gene matches. CDR3 amino acids: CASSPWTGAVSEAFF. Written as DNA, the CDR3 is TGTGCCAGCTCACCGTGGACAGGAGCCGTAAGTGAAGCTTTCTTT. Filled out from reference TRBV18 and TRBJ1-1, the complete variable domain reads NAGVMQNPRHLVRRRGQEARLRCSPMKGHSHVYWYRQLPEEGLKFMVYLQKENIIDESGMPKERFSAEFPKEGPSILRIQQVVRGDSAAYFCASSPWTGAVSEAFFGQGTRLTVV.

The rearrangement uses TRBV15 and TRBJ1-5; D gene ambiguous. The germline V gene encodes CDR1 LNHNV and CDR2 YYDKDF (reference sequence). V shed 3 bases and J shed 4 bases, with 7 bases lying between them. The CDR3 sequence is 13 residues long. The CDR3 protein is CATSSSGNQPQHF. The CDR3 nucleotides are TGTGCCACCAGCAGTTCAGGTAATCAGCCCCAGCATTTT.

The chain employs TRBV28 and TRBJ1-2, with D perhaps matching TRBD1 (6 bases). The CDR3 totals 14 residues. Germline V gene sequence: CDR1 MDHEN, CDR2 SYDVKM. V was shortened by 3 bases and J by 7 bases, with 15 bases between the two germline ends. CDR3 DNA sequence: TGTGCCAGCAGTTTGGTCAGGGGTTACTCTGGCTACACCTTC. Translation gives CASSLVRGYSGYTF.

This clone was seen a single time. The chain has TRBV5-4 and TRBJ1-4, with D possibly TRBD1 on 5 matching bases. There are 14 residues in the CDR3. CDR1 SGHNT and CDR2 YYREEE come from the germline V gene (reference sequence). The V end was cut by 4 bases, the J end by 7 bases, with 14 bases between. CDR3 amino acids: CASSLEPGLEKLFF. In DNA form, the CDR3 reads TGTGCCAGCAGCCTAGAGCCGGGACTTGAAAAACTGTTTTTT.

This clone was detected only once. The rearrangement uses TRBV6-1 and TRBJ1-3, with D tentatively TRBD1 (5 bases). The V end lost 0 bases, the J end lost 4 bases, and 13 bases lay between the germline ends. The CDR3 consists of 16 residues. CDR1 and CDR2 from the germline V gene are MNHNS and SASEGT. Written as DNA, the CDR3 is TGTGCCAGCAGTGAAGCAACCTCCAGGGAAGGAAACACCATATATTTT. Amino acids: CASSEATSREGNTIYF.

In nucleotides, the CDR3 is TGTGCATCTCAGGGACTGTACTATGGCTACACCTTC. It encodes CASQGLYYGYTF. The J gene is TRBJ1-2, the V gene TRBV19, with D perhaps matching TRBD1 (5 bases). This CDR3 comprises 12 residues. In germline, CDR1 is LNHDA, CDR2 SQIVND (reference sequence).

The V call is TRBV6-5, the J call TRBJ2-2; 9 positions agree with TRBD2. J lost 7 bases, V lost 6 bases, and 9 bases had no gene match. There are 15 residues in the CDR3. From germline, CDR1 is MNHEY and CDR2 SVGAGI. CDR3 protein: CASRFSGGFNGELFF. CDR3 sequence (DNA): TGTGCCAGCAGGTTTAGCGGGGGATTTAACGGGGAGCTGTTTTTT.

The V and J genes are TRBV7-6 and TRBJ1-6; 7 nucleotides align to TRBD1. Germline V gives CDR1 SGHVS, CDR2 FNYEAQ. The CDR3 has 14 amino acids. V dropped 1 base and J dropped 10; count of bases not matched to a gene: 4. The CDR3 DNA is TGTGCCAGCAGCTTAGAGGGGGCAGGCTCACCCCTCCACTTT. This sequence encodes CASSLEGAGSPLHF.

The chain recombines TRBV9 with TRBJ2-5, with 14 positions matching TRBD2. CDR1 is SGDLS, CDR2 YYNGEE, per germline. This CDR3 contains 17 residues. With 3 bases clipped from V and 4 bases from J, the junction kept 8 bases outside the gene matches. Here the CDR3 DNA reads TGTGCCAGCAGCGGACAGACTAGCGGGGGGGCCGGAGAGACCCAGTACTTC. It encodes CASSGQTSGGAGETQYF.

CDR3: CASSFEGNRMALHF. CDR3 coding DNA: TGTGCCAGCAGCTTCGAGGGCAATCGGATGGCCCTCCACTTT. The chain carries TRBV5-5 and TRBJ1-6; D remains ambiguous. Germline CDR1 reads SGHKS; CDR2 reads YYEKEE (reference sequence). The CDR3 consists of 14 residues. Trimming removed 2 bases at V and 14 bases at J, with 17 bases between.